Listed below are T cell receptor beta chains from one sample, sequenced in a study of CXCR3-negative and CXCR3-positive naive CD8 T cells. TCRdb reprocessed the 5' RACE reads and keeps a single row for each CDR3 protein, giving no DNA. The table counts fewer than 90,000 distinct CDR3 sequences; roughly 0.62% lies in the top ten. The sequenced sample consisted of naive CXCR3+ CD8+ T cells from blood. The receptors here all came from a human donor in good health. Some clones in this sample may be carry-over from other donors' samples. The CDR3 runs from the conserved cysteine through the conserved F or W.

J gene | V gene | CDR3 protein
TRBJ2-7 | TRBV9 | CASSVASESYEQYF
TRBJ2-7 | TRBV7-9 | CASSSQGSEQYF
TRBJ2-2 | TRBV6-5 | CASNPGPYTGELFF
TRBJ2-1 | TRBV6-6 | CASSYFREAKAYNEQFF
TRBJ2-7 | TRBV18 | CASSPRKTDYEQYF
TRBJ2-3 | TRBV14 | CASSTRRESTDTQYF
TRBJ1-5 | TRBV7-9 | CASSLGAGMVPQHF
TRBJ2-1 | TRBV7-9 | CASSLTSGYNEQFF
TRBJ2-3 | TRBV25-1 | CASSEFFRASGVSKFGDTQYF
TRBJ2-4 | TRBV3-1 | CASSQVLPETKNIQYF
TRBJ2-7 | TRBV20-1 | CSARYRGNPEQYF
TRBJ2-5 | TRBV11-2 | CASSLRGGAETQYF
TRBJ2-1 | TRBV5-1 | CASSLDRGRTYNEQFF
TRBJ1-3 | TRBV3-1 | CASSQDLTENLSGNTIYF
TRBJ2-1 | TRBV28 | CASSLEGTYNEQFF
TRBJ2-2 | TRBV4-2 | CASSQGQHGDTGELFF
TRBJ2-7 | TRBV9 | CASGPGWVEQYF
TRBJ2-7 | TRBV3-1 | CASSVPGGGYEQYF
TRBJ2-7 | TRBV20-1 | CSARTRDRGASEQYF
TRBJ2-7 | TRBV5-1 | CASSLDGIGSHKF
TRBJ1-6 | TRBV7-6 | CAAGSPGNDNSPLHF
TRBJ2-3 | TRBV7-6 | CASSWGTGTDTQYF
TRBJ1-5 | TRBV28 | CASSFRDRGIQPQHF
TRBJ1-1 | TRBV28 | CASSSQFVREDEAFF
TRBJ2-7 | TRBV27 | CASSLEPTGQTYEQYF
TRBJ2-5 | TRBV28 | CASSLQDNQETQYF
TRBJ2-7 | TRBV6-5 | CASSSLGSGREQYF
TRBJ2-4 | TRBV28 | CASSEIQGPQYF